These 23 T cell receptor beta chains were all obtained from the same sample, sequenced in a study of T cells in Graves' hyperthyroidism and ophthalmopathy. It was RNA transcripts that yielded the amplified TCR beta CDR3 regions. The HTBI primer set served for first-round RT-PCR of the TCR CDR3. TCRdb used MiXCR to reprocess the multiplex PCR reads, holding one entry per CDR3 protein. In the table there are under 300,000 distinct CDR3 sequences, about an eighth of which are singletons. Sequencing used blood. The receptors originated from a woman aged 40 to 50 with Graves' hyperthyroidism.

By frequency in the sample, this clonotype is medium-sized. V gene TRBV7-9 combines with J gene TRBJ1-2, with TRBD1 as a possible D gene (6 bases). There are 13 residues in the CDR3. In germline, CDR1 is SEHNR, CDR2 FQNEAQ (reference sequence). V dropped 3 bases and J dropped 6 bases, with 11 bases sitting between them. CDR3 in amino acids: CASSLVQGHGYTF. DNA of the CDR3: TGTGCCAGCAGCTTGGTACAGGGACATGGCTACACCTTC.

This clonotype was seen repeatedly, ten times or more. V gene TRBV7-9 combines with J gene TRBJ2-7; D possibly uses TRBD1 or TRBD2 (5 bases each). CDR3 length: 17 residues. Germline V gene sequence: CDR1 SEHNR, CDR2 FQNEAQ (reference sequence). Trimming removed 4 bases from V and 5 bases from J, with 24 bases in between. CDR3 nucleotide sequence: TGTGCCAGCAGCTCTCCGTCCGTGGACCGAAGGGGAGACGAGCAGTACTTC. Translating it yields CASSSPSVDRRGDEQYF. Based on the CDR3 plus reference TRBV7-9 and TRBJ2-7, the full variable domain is DTGVSQNPRHKITKRGQNVTFRCDPISEHNRLYWYRQTLGQGPEFLTYFQNEAQLEKSRLLSDRFSAERPKGSFSTLEIQRTEQGDSAMYLCASSSPSVDRRGDEQYFGPGTRLTVT.

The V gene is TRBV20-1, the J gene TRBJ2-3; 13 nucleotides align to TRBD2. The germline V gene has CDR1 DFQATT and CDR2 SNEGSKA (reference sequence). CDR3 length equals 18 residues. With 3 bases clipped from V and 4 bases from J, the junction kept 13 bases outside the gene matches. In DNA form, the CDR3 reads TGCAGTGCTAGCCCAATGACCGGGACTAGCGGGATATCAGATACGCAGTATTTT. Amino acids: CSASPMTGTSGISDTQYF.

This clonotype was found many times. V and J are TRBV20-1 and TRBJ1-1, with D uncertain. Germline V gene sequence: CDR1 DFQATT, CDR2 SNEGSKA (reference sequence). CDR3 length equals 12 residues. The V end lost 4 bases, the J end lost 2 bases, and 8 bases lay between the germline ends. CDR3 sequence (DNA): TGCAGTGCTACGACAATAAACACTGAAGCTTTCTTT. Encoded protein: CSATTINTEAFF.

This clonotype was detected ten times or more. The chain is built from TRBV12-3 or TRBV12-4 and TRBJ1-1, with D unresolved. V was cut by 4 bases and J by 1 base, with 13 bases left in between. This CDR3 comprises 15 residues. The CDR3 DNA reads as TGTGCCAGCAGTTCCCCGTCTGTGGGGAACACTGAAGCTTTCTTT. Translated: CASSSPSVGNTEAFF.

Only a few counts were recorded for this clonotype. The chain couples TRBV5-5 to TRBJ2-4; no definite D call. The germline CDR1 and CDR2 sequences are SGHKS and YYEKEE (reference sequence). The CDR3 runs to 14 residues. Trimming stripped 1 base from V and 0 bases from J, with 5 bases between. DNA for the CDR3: TGTGCCAGCAGCTTGTGGGGAGCCAAAAACATTCAGTACTTC. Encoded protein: CASSLWGAKNIQYF.

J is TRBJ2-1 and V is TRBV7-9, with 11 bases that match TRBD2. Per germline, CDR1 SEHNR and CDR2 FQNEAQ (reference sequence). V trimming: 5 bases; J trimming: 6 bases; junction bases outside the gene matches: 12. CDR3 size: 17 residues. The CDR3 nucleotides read TGTGCCAGCAGCCAATTACCAATAGCGGGAGGGGGCAATGAGCAGTTCTTC. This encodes CASSQLPIAGGGNEQFF. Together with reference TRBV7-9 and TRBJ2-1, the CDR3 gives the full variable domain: DTGVSQNPRHKITKRGQNVTFRCDPISEHNRLYWYRQTLGQGPEFLTYFQNEAQLEKSRLLSDRFSAERPKGSFSTLEIQRTEQGDSAMYLCASSQLPIAGGGNEQFFGPGTRLTVL.

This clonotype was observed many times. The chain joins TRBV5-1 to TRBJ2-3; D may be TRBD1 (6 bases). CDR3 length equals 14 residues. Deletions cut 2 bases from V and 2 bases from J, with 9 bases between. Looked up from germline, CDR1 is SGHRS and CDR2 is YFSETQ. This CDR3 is CASSFWTDTDTQYF. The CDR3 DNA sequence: TGCGCCAGCAGCTTTTGGACAGACACAGATACGCAGTATTTT.

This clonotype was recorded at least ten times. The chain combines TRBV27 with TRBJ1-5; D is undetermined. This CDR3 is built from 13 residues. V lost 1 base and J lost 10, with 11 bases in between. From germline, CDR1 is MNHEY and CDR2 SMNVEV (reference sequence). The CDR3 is CASSLCRECPQHF. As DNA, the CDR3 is TGTGCCAGCAGTTTATGTCGGGAATGCCCCCAGCATTTT.

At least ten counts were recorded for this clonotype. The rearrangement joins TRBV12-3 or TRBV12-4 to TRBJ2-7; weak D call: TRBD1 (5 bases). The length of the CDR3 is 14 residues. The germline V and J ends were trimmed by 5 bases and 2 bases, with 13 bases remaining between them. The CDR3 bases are TGTGCCAGCAGTCCACCCGGCAGGGCCTACGAGCAGTACTTC. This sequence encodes CASSPPGRAYEQYF.

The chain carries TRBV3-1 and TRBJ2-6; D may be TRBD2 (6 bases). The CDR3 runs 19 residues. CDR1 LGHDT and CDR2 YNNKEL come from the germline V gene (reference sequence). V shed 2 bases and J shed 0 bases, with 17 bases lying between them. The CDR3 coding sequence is TGTGCCAGCAGCCAAACACTTCCGGGGAGGCGCTCTGGGGCCAACGTCCTGACTTTC. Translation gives CASSQTLPGRRSGANVLTF.

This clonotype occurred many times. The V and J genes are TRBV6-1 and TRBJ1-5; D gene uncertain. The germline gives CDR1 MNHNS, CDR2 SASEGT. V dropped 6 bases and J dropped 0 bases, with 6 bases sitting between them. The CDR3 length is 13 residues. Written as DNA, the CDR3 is TGTGCCAGCAGAGGCAATAGCAATCAGCCCCAGCATTTT. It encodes CASRGNSNQPQHF.

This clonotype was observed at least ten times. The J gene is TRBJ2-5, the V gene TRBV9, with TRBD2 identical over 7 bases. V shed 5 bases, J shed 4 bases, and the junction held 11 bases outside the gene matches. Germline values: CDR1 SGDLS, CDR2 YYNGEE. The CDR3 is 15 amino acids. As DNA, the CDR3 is TGTGCCAGCAGAAAGGGACTATTACAAGTAGAGACCCAGTACTTC. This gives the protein CASRKGLLQVETQYF.

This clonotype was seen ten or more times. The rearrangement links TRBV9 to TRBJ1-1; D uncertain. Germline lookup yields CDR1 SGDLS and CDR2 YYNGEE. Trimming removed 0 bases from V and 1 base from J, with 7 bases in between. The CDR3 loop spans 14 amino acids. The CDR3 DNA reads TGTGCCAGCAGCGTAGCTTCGGCGAACACTGAAGCTTTCTTT. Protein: CASSVASANTEAFF.

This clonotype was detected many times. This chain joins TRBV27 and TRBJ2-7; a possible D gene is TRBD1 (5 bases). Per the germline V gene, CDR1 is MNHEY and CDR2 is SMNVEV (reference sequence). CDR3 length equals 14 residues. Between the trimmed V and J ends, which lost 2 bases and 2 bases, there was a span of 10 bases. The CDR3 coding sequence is TGTGCCAGCAGTTTACAGGGTAAACCCTACGAGCAGTACTTC. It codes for CASSLQGKPYEQYF.

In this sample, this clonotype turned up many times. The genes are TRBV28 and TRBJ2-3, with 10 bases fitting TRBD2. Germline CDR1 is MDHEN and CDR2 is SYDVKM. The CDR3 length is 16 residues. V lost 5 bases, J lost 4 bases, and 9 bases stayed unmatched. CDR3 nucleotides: TGTGCCAGCAGTCGGTCTAGCGGGAGTTCCCCAGATACGCAGTATTTT. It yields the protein CASSRSSGSSPDTQYF. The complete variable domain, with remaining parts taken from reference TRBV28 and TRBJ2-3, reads DVKVTQSSRYLVKRTGEKVFLECVQDMDHENMFWYRQDPGLGLRLIYFSYDVKMKEKGDIPEGYSVSREKKERFSLILESASTNQTSMYLCASSRSSGSSPDTQYFGPGTRLTVL.

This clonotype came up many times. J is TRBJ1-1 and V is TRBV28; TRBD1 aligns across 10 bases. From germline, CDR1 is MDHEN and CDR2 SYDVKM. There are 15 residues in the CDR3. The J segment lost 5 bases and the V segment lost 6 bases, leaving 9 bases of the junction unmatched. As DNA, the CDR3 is TGTGCCAGCAGGTCATTCGGGACAGGGGAGACTGAAGCTTTCTTT. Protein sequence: CASRSFGTGETEAFF.

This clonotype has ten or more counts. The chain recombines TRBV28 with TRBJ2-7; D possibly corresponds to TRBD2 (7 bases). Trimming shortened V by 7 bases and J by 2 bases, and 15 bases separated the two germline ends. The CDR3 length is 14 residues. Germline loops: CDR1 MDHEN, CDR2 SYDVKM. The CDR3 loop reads CASTWGRGPYEQYF. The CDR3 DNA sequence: TGTGCCAGCACCTGGGGGCGGGGGCCCTACGAGCAGTACTTC.

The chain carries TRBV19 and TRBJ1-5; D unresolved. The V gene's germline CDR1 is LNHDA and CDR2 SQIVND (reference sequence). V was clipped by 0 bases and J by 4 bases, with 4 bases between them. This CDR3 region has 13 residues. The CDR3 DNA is TGTGCCAGTAGTATAGAACTGAATCAGCCCCAGCATTTT. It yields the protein CASSIELNQPQHF.

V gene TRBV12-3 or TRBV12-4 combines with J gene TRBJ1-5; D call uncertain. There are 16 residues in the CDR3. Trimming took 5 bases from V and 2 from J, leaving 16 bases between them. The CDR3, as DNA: TGTGCCAGCAGTCCGGACGGGTTCGGGGGCAATCAGCCCCAGCATTTT. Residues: CASSPDGFGGNQPQHF.

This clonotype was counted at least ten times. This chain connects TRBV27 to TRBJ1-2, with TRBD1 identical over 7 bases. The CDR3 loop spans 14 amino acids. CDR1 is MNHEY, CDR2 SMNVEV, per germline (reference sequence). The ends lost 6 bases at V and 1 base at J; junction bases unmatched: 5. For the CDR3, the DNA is TGTGCCAGCAGCACGACAGGGCATAACTATGGCTACACCTTC. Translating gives CASSTTGHNYGYTF.

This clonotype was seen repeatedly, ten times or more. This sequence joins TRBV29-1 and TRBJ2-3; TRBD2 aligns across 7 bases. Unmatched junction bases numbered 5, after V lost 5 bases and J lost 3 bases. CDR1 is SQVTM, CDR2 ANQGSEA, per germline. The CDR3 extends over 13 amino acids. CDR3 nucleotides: TGCAGCGTTCCAGCGGGATGGACAGATACGCAGTATTTT. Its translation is CSVPAGWTDTQYF.

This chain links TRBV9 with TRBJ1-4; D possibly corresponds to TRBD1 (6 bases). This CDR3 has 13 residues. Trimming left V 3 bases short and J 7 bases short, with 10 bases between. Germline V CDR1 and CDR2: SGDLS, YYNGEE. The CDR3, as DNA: TGTGCCAGCAGCGAGACAGGCGGTGAAAAACTGTTTTTT. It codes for CASSETGGEKLFF.